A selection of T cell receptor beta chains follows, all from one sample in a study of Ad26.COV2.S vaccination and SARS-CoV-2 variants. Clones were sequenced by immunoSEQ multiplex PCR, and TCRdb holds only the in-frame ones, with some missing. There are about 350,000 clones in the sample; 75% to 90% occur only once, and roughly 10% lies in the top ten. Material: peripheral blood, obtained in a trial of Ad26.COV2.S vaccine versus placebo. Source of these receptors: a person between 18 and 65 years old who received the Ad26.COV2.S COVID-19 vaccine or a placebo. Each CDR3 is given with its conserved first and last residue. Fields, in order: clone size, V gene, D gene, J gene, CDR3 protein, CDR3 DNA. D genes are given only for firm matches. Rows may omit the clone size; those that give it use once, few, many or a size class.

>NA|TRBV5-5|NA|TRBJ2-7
CASSLGLNGPYEQYF
TGTGCCAGCAGCTTGGGTCTAAACGGGCCCTACGAGCAGTACTTC
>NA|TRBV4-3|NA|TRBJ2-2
CASSQDRDANTGELFF
TGCGCCAGCAGCCAAGATAGAGACGCGAACACCGGGGAGCTGTTTTTT
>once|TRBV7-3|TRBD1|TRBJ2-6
CASRAGGAGANVLTF
TGTGCCAGCCGTGCAGGGGGCGCTGGGGCCAACGTCCTGACTTTC
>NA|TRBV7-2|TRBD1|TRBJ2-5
CASSWDRGEETQYF
TGTGCCAGCAGCTGGGACAGGGGGGAGGAGACCCAGTACTTC
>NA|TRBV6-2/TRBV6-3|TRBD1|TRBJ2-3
CASSYPPGQRTDTQYF
TGTGCCAGCAGTTACCCACCGGGACAGCGCACAGATACGCAGTATTTT
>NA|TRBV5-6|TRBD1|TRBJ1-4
CASSPSPTGDEKLFF
TGTGCCAGCAGCCCCTCCCCGACAGGGGATGAAAAACTGTTTTTT
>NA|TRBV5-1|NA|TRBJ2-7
CASSLDLASSYEQYF
TGCGCCAGCAGCCTGGATCTAGCTTCCTCCTACGAGCAGTACTTC
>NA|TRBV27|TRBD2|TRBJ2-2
CASSLGGGPANTGELFF
TGTGCCAGCAGTTTAGGGGGGGGTCCCGCGAACACCGGGGAGCTGTTTTTT
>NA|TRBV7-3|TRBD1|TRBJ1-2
CASSLDRGEVVF
TGTGCCAGCAGCTTAGACAGGGGTGAGGTTGTCTTC
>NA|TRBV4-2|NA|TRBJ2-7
CASSQDRGPYEQYF
TGTGCCAGCAGCCAAGACAGGGGACCCTACGAGCAGTACTTC
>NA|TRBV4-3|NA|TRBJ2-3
CASSPALGDTQYF
TGCGCCAGCAGCCCCGCCCTGGGAGATACGCAGTATTTT
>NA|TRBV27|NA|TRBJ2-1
CASSLYSLYNEQFF
TGTGCCAGCAGTTTATACTCACTGTACAATGAGCAGTTCTTC
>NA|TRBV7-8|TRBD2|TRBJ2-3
CASSLSGTISTDTQYF
TGTGCCAGCAGCCTATCCGGGACTATCAGCACAGATACGCAGTATTTT
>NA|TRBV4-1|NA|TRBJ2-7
CASSQVRGSYEQYF
TGCGCCAGCAGCCAAGTTCGGGGCTCCTACGAGCAGTACTTC
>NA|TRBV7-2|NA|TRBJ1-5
CASSLDFPQPQHF
TGTGCCAGCAGCTTAGATTTCCCCCAGCCCCAGCATTTT
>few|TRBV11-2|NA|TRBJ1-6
CASSPMGDSPLHF
TGTGCCAGCAGCCCCATGGGGGATTCACCCCTCCACTTT
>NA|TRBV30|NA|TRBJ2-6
CAWSVGSSGANVLTF
TGTGCCTGGAGTGTAGGGAGCTCTGGGGCCAACGTCCTGACTTTC
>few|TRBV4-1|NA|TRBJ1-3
CASSPRPGQGNTIYF
TGCGCCAGCAGCCCCCGCCCCGGGCAGGGAAACACCATATATTTT
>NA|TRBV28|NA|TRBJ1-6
CASSSGPWASPLHF
TGTGCCAGCAGTTCCGGGCCATGGGCGTCACCCCTCCACTTT
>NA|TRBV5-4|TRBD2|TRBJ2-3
CASSKTSGVTDTQYF
TGTGCCAGCAGCAAGACTAGCGGGGTCACAGATACGCAGTATTTT
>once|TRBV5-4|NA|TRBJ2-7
CASSPPGGNYEQYF
TGTGCCAGCAGCCCCCCGGGGGGCAACTACGAGCAGTACTTC
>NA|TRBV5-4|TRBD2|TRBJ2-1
CASSYGTSRYNEQFF
TGTGCCAGCAGCTATGGGACTAGCCGTTACAATGAGCAGTTCTTC
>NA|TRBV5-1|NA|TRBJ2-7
CASSLAPRGALVEQYF
TGCGCCAGCAGCTTGGCCCCCCGGGGAGCTCTAGTCGAGCAGTACTTC
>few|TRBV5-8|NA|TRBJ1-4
CASSLAGIWREKLFF
TGTGCCAGCAGCTTGGCCGGAATCTGGCGGGAAAAACTGTTTTTT
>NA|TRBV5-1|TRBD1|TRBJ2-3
CASSSGTGVTDTQYF
TGCGCCAGCAGCTCAGGGACAGGGGTTACAGATACGCAGTATTTT
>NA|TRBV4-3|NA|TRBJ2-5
CASSQDYRETQYF
TGCGCCAGCAGCCAAGATTATCGGGAGACCCAGTACTTC
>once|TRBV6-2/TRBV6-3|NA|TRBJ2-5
CASSYVGLYGGETQYF
TGTGCCAGCAGTTACGTTGGACTCTACGGCGGGGAGACCCAGTACTTC
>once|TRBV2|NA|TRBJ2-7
CASSDLPGNYEQYF
TGTGCCAGCAGTGACCTGCCCGGGAACTACGAGCAGTACTTC
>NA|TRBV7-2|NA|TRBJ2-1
CASSPQLTYNEQFF
TGTGCCAGCAGCCCGCAACTAACCTACAATGAGCAGTTCTTC
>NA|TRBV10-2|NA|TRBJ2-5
CASSARTASETQYF
TGCGCCAGCAGTGCACGGACAGCCTCAGAGACCCAGTACTTC
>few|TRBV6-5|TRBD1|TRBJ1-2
CASSWAGGNYGYTF
TGTGCCAGCAGTTGGGCAGGGGGAAATTATGGCTACACCTTC
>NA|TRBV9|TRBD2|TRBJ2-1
CASSVTSGGASFYNEQFF
TGTGCCAGCAGCGTAACGAGCGGGGGGGCCAGTTTCTACAATGAGCAGTTCTTC
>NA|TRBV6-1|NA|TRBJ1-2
CASSEGWGGYTF
TGTGCCAGCAGTGAAGGATGGGGGGGCTACACCTTC
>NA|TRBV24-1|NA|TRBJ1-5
CATSDFEGKPQHF
TGTGCCACCAGTGATTTTGAAGGTAAGCCCCAGCATTTT
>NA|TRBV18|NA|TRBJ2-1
CASSPLFLVGEQFF
TGTGCCAGCTCACCCCTCTTCCTAGTAGGTGAGCAGTTCTTC
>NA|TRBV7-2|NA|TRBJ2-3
CASSFSGSTDTQYF
TGTGCCAGCAGCTTTAGCGGAAGCACAGATACGCAGTATTTT
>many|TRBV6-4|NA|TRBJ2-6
CASSDRSGANVLTF
TGTGCCAGCAGTGATAGGTCTGGGGCCAACGTCCTGACTTTC
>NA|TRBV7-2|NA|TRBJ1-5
CASSSQVYSNQPQHF
TGTGCCAGCAGCTCTCAGGTTTATAGCAATCAGCCCCAGCATTTT
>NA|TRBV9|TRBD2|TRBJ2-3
CASSLSGSGTDTQYF
TGTGCCAGCAGCCTTAGCGGGAGTGGGACAGATACGCAGTATTTT
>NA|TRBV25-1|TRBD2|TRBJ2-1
CASSEPSSGANYNEQFF
TGTGCCAGCAGCGAGCCCTCTAGCGGGGCAAACTACAATGAGCAGTTCTTC
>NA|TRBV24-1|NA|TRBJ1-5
CATGTGWDNQPQHF
TGTGCCACCGGCACGGGGTGGGATAATCAGCCCCAGCATTTT
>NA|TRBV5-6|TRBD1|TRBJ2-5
CASSTGQGVFGQETQYF
TGTGCCAGCAGCACGGGACAGGGGGTGTTTGGGCAAGAGACCCAGTACTTC
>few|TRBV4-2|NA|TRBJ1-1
CASSQQSAVSTEAFF
TGTGCCAGCAGCCAGCAGTCGGCCGTGAGCACTGAAGCTTTCTTT
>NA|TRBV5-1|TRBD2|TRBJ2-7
CASSPGLADTYEQYF
TGCGCCAGCAGTCCCGGACTAGCGGATACCTACGAGCAGTACTTC
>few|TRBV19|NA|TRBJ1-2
CASSITDPYYGYTF
TGTGCCAGTAGTATTACGGACCCCTACTATGGCTACACCTTC
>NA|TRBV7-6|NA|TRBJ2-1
CASSPLDQNEQFF
TGTGCCAGCAGCCCGTTGGACCAAAATGAGCAGTTCTTC
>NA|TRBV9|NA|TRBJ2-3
CASSQESTDTQYF
TGTGCCAGCAGCCAAGAAAGCACAGATACGCAGTATTTT